These 17 T cell receptor beta chains share one sample of origin, sequenced in a study of cytomegalovirus exposure and HLA in healthy donors. The PCR had 60 Vbeta and 13 Jbeta primers. Method: immunoSEQ multiplex PCR; TCRdb's copy keeps in-frame clones and lacks some. The sample lists 95,000 to 130,000 clones, 55% to 65% occurring once. Sequencing used PBMCs. These receptor sequences come from a woman in her thirties or forties in good health and CMV-seropositive.

This chain joins TRBV9 and TRBJ2-3, with 8 bases matching TRBD2. Unmatched junction bases numbered 8, after V lost 4 bases and J lost 1 base. This CDR3 has 16 residues. Per germline, CDR1 SGDLS and CDR2 YYNGEE. The CDR3 DNA follows: TGTGCCAGCAGCCTTCCAGCGGGAGTAGGCACAGATACGCAGTATTTT. Protein: CASSLPAGVGTDTQYF.

The rearrangement links TRBV28 to TRBJ1-1; 8 nucleotides agree with TRBD1. The CDR3 consists of 15 residues. Germline values: CDR1 MDHEN, CDR2 SYDVKM. The V segment lost 7 bases and the J segment 3 bases; nucleotides outside the gene matches: 10. In nucleotides, the CDR3 is TGTGCCAGCATTACAGGGGGGGCTACTTACACTGAAGCTTTCTTT. Translating gives CASITGGATYTEAFF.

This clone was seen a few times. This chain joins TRBV29-1 and TRBJ2-7; possible D gene TRBD1, 6 bases. CDR3 length equals 13 residues. V dropped 3 bases and J dropped 1 base, with 10 bases sitting between them. Germline V CDR1 and CDR2: SQVTM, ANQGSEA. CDR3 nucleotides: TGCAGCGTTGATCAGGGGTCTTCCTACGAGCAGTACTTC. Its translation is CSVDQGSSYEQYF.

The chain couples TRBV4-2 to TRBJ2-4; D is perhaps TRBD1 (6 bases). V was trimmed by 4 bases and J by 2 bases, leaving 12 bases between them. The germline V gene has CDR1 LGHNA and CDR2 YNFKEQ. The CDR3 spans 15 residues. The CDR3 DNA follows: TGTGCCAGCAGCCTAGAACAGGGCCCCAAAAACATTCAGTACTTC. It codes for CASSLEQGPKNIQYF.

The chain employs TRBV28 and TRBJ2-3, with unresolved D. The CDR3 covers 12 residues. With 6 bases removed from V and 7 bases from J, the gap between germline ends came to 11 bases. Per germline, CDR1 MDHEN and CDR2 SYDVKM. The CDR3 region has the DNA TGTGCCAGCAGCCTCATGCTAAATACGCAGTATTTT. Translated, it gives CASSLMLNTQYF.

The chain combines TRBV19 with TRBJ1-2; maybe TRBD1 (6 bases). The CDR3 sequence is 13 residues long. The germline gives CDR1 LNHDA, CDR2 SQIVND (reference sequence). V was shortened by 10 bases and J by 0 bases, with 12 bases between the two germline ends. This CDR3 is CATSTGTNYGYTF. Here the CDR3 DNA reads TGTGCCACCTCGACAGGTACTAACTATGGCTACACCTTC.

V gene TRBV4-3 combines with J gene TRBJ2-5, with TRBD2 matching 14 bases. Germline V lookup: CDR1 LGHNA, CDR2 YSLEER. CDR3 size: 19 residues. After removal of 0 bases from V and 5 bases from J, the junction contained 11 bases not matched to a gene. As DNA, the CDR3 is TGCGCCAGCAGCCAAGATCTTCGGACTAGCGGGAGGCCGATGGAGACCCAGTACTTC. As protein: CASSQDLRTSGRPMETQYF.

The rearrangement joins TRBV19 to TRBJ2-5, with D possibly TRBD2 on 6 matching bases. Germline V gene sequence: CDR1 LNHDA, CDR2 SQIVND (reference sequence). This CDR3 is 16 amino acids long. Trimming took 1 base from V and 4 from J, leaving 16 bases between them. The CDR3 loop reads CASSIVSGTGAETQYF. The CDR3 DNA reads TGTGCCAGTAGTATAGTATCCGGGACGGGAGCAGAGACCCAGTACTTC.

V and J are TRBV7-6 and TRBJ2-7; 9 bases are a match to TRBD2. Germline V lookup: CDR1 SGHVS, CDR2 FNYEAQ. The CDR3 sequence is 15 residues long. J gave up 6 bases and V 5 bases, and 11 bases lay outside the gene matches. This CDR3 is CASSLLAGGRGEQYF. The CDR3 nucleotides read TGTGCCAGCAGCCTCTTAGCGGGCGGGAGGGGCGAGCAGTACTTC.

The chain recombines TRBV4-1 with TRBJ2-1; tentatively, D is TRBD2 (6 bases). V shed 1 base and J shed 3 bases, with 13 bases lying between them. The CDR3 is 16 residues long. Germline CDR1 MGHRA, CDR2 YSYEKL. CDR3 nucleotides: TGCGCCAGCAGCCAAGGAGCTAGCGCCTACTACAATGAGCAGTTCTTC. Translated, it gives CASSQGASAYYNEQFF.

The chain is built from TRBV15 and TRBJ2-7; the D gene is possibly TRBD2 (6 bases). V lost 1 base and J lost 1, with 8 bases in between. CDR1 is LNHNV and CDR2 is YYDKDF in the germline V gene (reference sequence). The CDR3 spans 14 residues. For the CDR3, the DNA is TGTGCCACCAGCAGAGGACTAGAGTCCTACGAGCAGTACTTC. Encoded protein: CATSRGLESYEQYF.

This clone was seen a few times. The genes are TRBV4-1 and TRBJ2-1; the match to TRBD2 covers 8 bases. This CDR3 spans 15 amino acids. Unmatched junction bases numbered 5, after V lost 1 base and J lost 6 bases. Germline CDR1 reads MGHRA; CDR2 reads YSYEKL. The CDR3 bases are TGCGCCAGCAGCCAAGTCATGGCGGGGGGCAATGAGCAGTTCTTC. Protein sequence: CASSQVMAGGNEQFF.

The gene calls are TRBV25-1 and TRBJ1-1; no definite D call. Trimming cost V 3 bases and J 5 bases, with 7 bases left between them. CDR3 length: 12 residues. Per germline, CDR1 MGHDK and CDR2 SYGVNS. The CDR3 region has the DNA TGTGCCAGCAGTGATTCAGGAACTGAAGCTTTCTTT. Protein sequence: CASSDSGTEAFF.

The chain links TRBV7-2 to TRBJ2-1, with 13 bases matching TRBD2. The V gene end was trimmed by 3 bases and the J gene end by 7 bases; junction bases not matched to a gene: 6. The germline V gene encodes CDR1 SGHTA and CDR2 FQGNSA. This CDR3 region has 16 residues. CDR3 loop: CASSFLWGLAGNEQFF. The DNA of the CDR3 is TGTGCCAGCAGCTTCCTATGGGGACTAGCGGGAAATGAGCAGTTCTTC. The whole variable domain, remainder taken from reference TRBV7-2 and TRBJ2-1, is GAGVSQSPSNKVTEKGKDVELRCDPISGHTALYWYRQSLGQGLEFLIYFQGNSAPDKSGLPSDRFSAERTGGSVSTLTIQRTQQEDSAVYLCASSFLWGLAGNEQFFGPGTRLTVL.

J is TRBJ2-5 and V is TRBV5-1; 10 nucleotides match TRBD2. The germline CDR1 and CDR2 sequences are SGHRS and YFSETQ. V lost 4 bases and J lost 5; bases outside the gene matches: 8. The CDR3 contains 15 residues. CDR3 nucleotides: TGCGCCAGCAGCGCCGGGACTAGCGACATGGAGACCCAGTACTTC. Its protein is CASSAGTSDMETQYF. Complete variable domain (other parts from reference TRBV5-1 and TRBJ2-5): KAGVTQTPRYLIKTRGQQVTLSCSPISGHRSVSWYQQTPGQGLQFLFEYFSETQRNKGNFPGRFSGRQFSNSRSEMNVSTLELGDSALYLCASSAGTSDMETQYFGPGTRLLVL.

The table lists this clone with a count of one. The V and J genes are TRBV9 and TRBJ2-7; TRBD2 aligns across 9 bases. With 0 bases clipped from V and 6 bases from J, the junction kept 4 bases outside the gene matches. The CDR3 is 14 residues long. The germline CDR1 and CDR2 sequences are SGDLS and YYNGEE. The CDR3 DNA sequence: TGTGCCAGCAGCGTAGCTGCGGGAGGGACCGAGCAGTACTTC. Protein product: CASSVAAGGTEQYF.

This clone was observed a few times. The V and J genes are TRBV9 and TRBJ2-1; a possible D gene is TRBD2 (6 bases). With 4 bases removed from V and 10 bases from J, the gap between germline ends came to 12 bases. CDR1 SGDLS and CDR2 YYNGEE come from the germline V gene. This CDR3 contains 12 residues. CDR3 coding DNA: TGTGCCAGCAGCCGTACCGGGAGCGAGCAGTTCTTC. It encodes CASSRTGSEQFF.